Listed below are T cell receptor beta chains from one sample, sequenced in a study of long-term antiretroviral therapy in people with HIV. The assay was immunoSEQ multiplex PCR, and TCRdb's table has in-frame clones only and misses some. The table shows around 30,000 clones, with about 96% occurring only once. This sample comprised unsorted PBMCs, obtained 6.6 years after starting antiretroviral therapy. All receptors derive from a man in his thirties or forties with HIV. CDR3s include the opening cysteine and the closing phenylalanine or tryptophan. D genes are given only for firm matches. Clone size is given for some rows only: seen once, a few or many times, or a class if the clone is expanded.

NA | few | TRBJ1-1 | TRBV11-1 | TGTGCCAGCAGTGGTTTGAGACAGACCGAAGCTTTCTTT | CASSGLRQTEAFF
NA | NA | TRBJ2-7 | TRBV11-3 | TGTGCCAGCCTAGGGGGGTCGGGAAACGACCACTACGAGCAGTACTTC | CASLGGSGNDHYEQYF
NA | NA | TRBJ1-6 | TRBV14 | TGTGCCAGCTCCGGCCCAGCGGGACAATATTCACCCCTCCACTTT | CASSGPAGQYSPLHF
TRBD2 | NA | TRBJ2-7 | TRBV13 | TGTGCCAGCAGCGCAACTAGCGGGAGCCTAAATTACGAGCAGTACTTC | CASSATSGSLNYEQYF
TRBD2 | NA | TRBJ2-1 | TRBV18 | TGTGCCAGCTCTCTTACTAGCGGGAGCTACAATGAGCAGTTCTTC | CASSLTSGSYNEQFF
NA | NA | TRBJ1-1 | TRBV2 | TGTGCCAGCAGCCTCTCCATGGGCACAAACACTGAAGCTTTCTTT | CASSLSMGTNTEAFF
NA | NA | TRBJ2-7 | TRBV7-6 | TGTGCCAGCAGCCTCCAGGGACCCTACGAGCAGTACTTC | CASSLQGPYEQYF
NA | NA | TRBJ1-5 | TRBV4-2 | TGTGCCAGCAGTCGTACTTCAGACGGCAGCAATCAGCCCCAGCATTTT | CASSRTSDGSNQPQHF
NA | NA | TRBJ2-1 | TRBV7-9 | TGTGCCAGCAGCCCTTTTAGCGTTGGTGAGCAGTTCTTC | CASSPFSVGEQFF
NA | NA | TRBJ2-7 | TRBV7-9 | TGTGCCAGCAGCTTATTGAGGGGCTACGAGCAGTACTTC | CASSLLRGYEQYF
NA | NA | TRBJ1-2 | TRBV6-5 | TGTGCCAGCAGTTACTCGAGGCTTAACTATGGCTACACCTTC | CASSYSRLNYGYTF
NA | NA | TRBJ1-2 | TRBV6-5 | TGTGCCAGCAGTTACTCCAGGGGTTATGGCTACACCTTC | CASSYSRGYGYTF
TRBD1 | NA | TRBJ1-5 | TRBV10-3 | TGTGCCATCAGTTCAGGGGGCCGTCAGCCCCAGCATTTT | CAISSGGRQPQHF
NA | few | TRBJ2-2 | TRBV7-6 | TGTGCCAGCAGCCCTATAGCGACCGGGGAGCTGTTTTTT | CASSPIATGELFF
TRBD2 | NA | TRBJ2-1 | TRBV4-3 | TGCGCCAGCAGCCAAGACTTTACTAGCGGGAGGTGGAATGAGCAGTTCTTC | CASSQDFTSGRWNEQFF
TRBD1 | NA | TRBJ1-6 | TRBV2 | TGTGCCAGCAGTGAAGTTCAGGGGGGGGGACCCCTCCACTTT | CASSEVQGGGPLHF
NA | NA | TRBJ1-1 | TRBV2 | TGTGCCAGCAGTGAAAGTGGCACTGAAGCTTTCTTT | CASSESGTEAFF
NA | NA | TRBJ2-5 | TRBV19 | TGTGCCAGTAGTATAGGGGGGAGTCGCCTTCTGCAAGAGACCCAGTACTTC | CASSIGGSRLLQETQYF
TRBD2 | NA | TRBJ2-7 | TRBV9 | TGTGCCAGCAGCGTAGGGTCAGGGACTAGTGAGCAGTACTTC | CASSVGSGTSEQYF
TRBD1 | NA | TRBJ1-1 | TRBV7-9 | TGTGCCAGCAGCCTTGGGACAGAAGAAGCTTTCTTT | CASSLGTEEAFF
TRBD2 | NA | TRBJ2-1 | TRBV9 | TGTGCCAGCAGCGTAGTGGGACTAGCGGGAGATGAGCAGTTCTTC | CASSVVGLAGDEQFF
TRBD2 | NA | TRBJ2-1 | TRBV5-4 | TGTGCCAGCAGCTTGGGGTCGGGGGGGCCTTACAGTGAGCAGTTCTTC | CASSLGSGGPYSEQFF
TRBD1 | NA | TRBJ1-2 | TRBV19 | TGTGCCAGTAAGGACAGGGGGTCGCTCTATGGCTACACCTTC | CASKDRGSLYGYTF
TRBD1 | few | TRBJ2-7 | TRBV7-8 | TGTGCCAGCAGCGCGGTGACAGGGGACAGCTACGAGCAGTACTTC | CASSAVTGDSYEQYF
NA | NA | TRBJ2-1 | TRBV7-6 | TGTGCCAGCAGCCCCGAGATAGGGGACGATGAGCAGTTCTTC | CASSPEIGDDEQFF
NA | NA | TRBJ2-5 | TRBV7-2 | TGTGCCAGCAGCTTAGAGGGGGGCAGTGAGACCCAGTACTTC | CASSLEGGSETQYF
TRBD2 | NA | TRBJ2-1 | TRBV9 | TGTGCCAGCAGCCACGGACTAGCGGGAGGGGTTACCTACAATGAGCAGTTCTTC | CASSHGLAGGVTYNEQFF
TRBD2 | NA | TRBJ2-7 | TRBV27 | TGTGCCAGCAGTTCTGGCGGGGGGGCCTACGAGCAGTACTTC | CASSSGGGAYEQYF
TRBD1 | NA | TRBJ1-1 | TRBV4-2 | TGTGCCAGCAGCCGAGTGCCGGGACAGGGTATGAACACTGAAGCTTTCTTT | CASSRVPGQGMNTEAFF
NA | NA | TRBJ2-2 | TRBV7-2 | TGTGCCAGCAGCGATAGAGGTCTCACCGGGGAGCTGTTTTTT | CASSDRGLTGELFF
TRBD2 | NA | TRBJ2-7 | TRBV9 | TGTGCCAGCAATCTGCGGGAGGGCCTCTACGAGCAGTACTTC | CASNLREGLYEQYF
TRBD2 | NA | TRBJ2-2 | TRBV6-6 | TGTGCCAGCAGTAAGACGGGCCTGGGAGGGATCGGGGAGCTGTTTTTT | CASSKTGLGGIGELFF
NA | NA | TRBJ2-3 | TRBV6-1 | TGTGCCAGCGTTCGGACTATAATAACAGATACGCAGTATTTT | CASVRTIITDTQYF
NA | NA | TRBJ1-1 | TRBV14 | TGTGCCAGCAGCCAACACGACAGGGAAGCTTTCTTT | CASSQHDREAFF
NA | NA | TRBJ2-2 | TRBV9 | TGTGCCAGCAGCCATCGTCAGGGGACGGACACCGGGGAGCTGTTTTTT | CASSHRQGTDTGELFF
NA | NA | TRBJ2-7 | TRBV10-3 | TGTGCCATCAGTGAGTCGGCGACAGGTACCCTACCCTACGAGCAGTACTTC | CAISESATGTLPYEQYF
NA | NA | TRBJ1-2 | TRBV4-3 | TGCGCCAGCAGCCAGGGGAGGACAGACGACCTAATTTACACCTTC | CASSQGRTDDLIYTF
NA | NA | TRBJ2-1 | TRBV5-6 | TGTGCCAGCAGCTTGGTCGATGAGCAGTTCTTC | CASSLVDEQFF
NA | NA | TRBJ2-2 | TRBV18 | TGTGCCAGCCGTATGGGGACCGGGGAGCTGTTTTTT | CASRMGTGELFF
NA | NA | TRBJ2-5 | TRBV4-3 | TGCGCCAGCAGCCCTCAAACGAGCGGAGGGGAGACCCAGTACTTC | CASSPQTSGGETQYF
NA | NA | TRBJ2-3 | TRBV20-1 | TGCAGTGCCATAGGGGGGGCGCAGTATTTT | CSAIGGAQYF
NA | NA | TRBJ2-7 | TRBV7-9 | TGTGCCAGCAGCTCCAGGGGCCCCAGCGAGCAGTACTTC | CASSSRGPSEQYF
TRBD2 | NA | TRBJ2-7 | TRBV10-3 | TGTGCCATTGGTACTAGCGAGAACTACGAGCAGTACTTC | CAIGTSENYEQYF
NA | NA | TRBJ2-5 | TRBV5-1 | TGCGCCAGCAGAAACGCCAGGGGGGAAGAGACCCAGTACTTC | CASRNARGEETQYF
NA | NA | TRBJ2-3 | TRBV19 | TGTGCCACAAAAAGCAGGGGCGATTCAGATACGCAGTATTTT | CATKSRGDSDTQYF
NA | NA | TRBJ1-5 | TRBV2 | TGTGCCAGCAGTGACAGACTTGGAGCCCAGCATTTT | CASSDRLGAQHF
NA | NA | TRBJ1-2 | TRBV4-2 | TGTGCCAGCAGCCAAGAGCCGGGGGCGCCGGGCTACACCTTC | CASSQEPGAPGYTF
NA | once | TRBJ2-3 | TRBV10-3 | TGTGCCACCCAACCGGGACTGATCACAGATACGCAGTATTTT | CATQPGLITDTQYF
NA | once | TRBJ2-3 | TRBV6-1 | TGTGCCAGCCATGGGGGAAACACAGATACGCAGTATTTT | CASHGGNTDTQYF
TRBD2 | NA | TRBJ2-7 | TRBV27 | TGTGCCAGCAGTTTAGTAAGCGGGGGACCGGGGTACGAGCAGTACTTC | CASSLVSGGPGYEQYF
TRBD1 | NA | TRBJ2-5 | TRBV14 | TGTGCCAGCAGCCAAGTAAGGACAGGGGCAGAGACCCAGTACTTC | CASSQVRTGAETQYF
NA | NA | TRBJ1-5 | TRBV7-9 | TGTGCCAGCAGTACTGAGAGTTGGGGCAATCAGCCCCAGCATTTT | CASSTESWGNQPQHF
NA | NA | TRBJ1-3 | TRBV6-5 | TGTGCCAGCAGTTACGAAGGGGGTGACACCATATATTTT | CASSYEGGDTIYF